This is a list of T cell receptor beta chains from one sample in a study of T cell repertoires in cytomegalovirus infection. TCRdb reprocessed the reads via MiXCR and lists one record per CDR3 protein. The sample records about 300,000 distinct CDR3 sequences, around 25% being singletons. Sequenced input: PBMCs. The receptors here all came from a human donor in good health (CMV status not recorded). Some clones in this sample may be carry-over from other donors' samples. The CDR3 runs from the conserved cysteine through the conserved F or W. The D gene is left open where the match is weak. Not every row has a clone size; where given, it reads once, few, many or a size class.

cdr3_nt	cdr3_aa	clone_size	d_call	v_call	j_call
TGTGCCAGCAGAGGTAAAAGCGCTGGGGCCAACGTCCTGACTTTC	CASRGKSAGANVLTF	.	.	TRBV7-2	TRBJ2-6
TGCAGTGCTAGTATGGGTCAGGTAGACAATGAGCAGTTCTTC	CSASMGQVDNEQFF	.	.	TRBV20-1	TRBJ2-1
TGCAGCGTGGCGGGACAGGGCGGCTATGGCTACACCTTC	CSVAGQGGYGYTF	.	TRBD1	TRBV29-1	TRBJ1-2
TGTGCCAGCAGCCGACAGGGGGGATTAGCAGAGACCCAGTACTTC	CASSRQGGLAETQYF	.	TRBD1	TRBV5-4	TRBJ2-5
TGTGCCAGCAGGGCCGGGGTATGGGCCACAGATACGCAGTATTTT	CASRAGVWATDTQYF	few	.	TRBV2	TRBJ2-3
TGCAGTGCTTCCCGGGACAGGGGCTCCGAGCAGTACTTC	CSASRDRGSEQYF	few	TRBD1	TRBV20-1	TRBJ2-7
TGTGCCAGCAGTCTCGCTGCGGGACTAGCGGGTGGAGAGACCCAGTACTTC	CASSLAAGLAGGETQYF	many	TRBD2	TRBV28	TRBJ2-5
TGTGCCAGCTGTAAGGCAGGTACAGAGACCCAGTACTTC	CASCKAGTETQYF	many	.	TRBV7-2	TRBJ2-5
TGTGCCAGCAAGAGGACAGGGGAAGGGAATTCACCCCTCCACTTT	CASKRTGEGNSPLHF	few	TRBD1	TRBV14	TRBJ1-6
TGTGCCAGCAGTGAAGGTTGGAACCTCTACGAGCAGTACTTC	CASSEGWNLYEQYF	.	.	TRBV2	TRBJ2-7
TGCGCCAGCAGCCCGGGACAGGGCCATGAAAAACTGTTTTTT	CASSPGQGHEKLFF	.	TRBD1	TRBV5-1	TRBJ1-4
TGTGCCTGGAGCTCCCGGGGGGGAATCTACAATGAGCAGTTCTTC	CAWSSRGGIYNEQFF	few	TRBD2	TRBV30	TRBJ2-1
TGTGCCTGGAACCTACTAGCGGTGGAGGCAGATACGCAGTATTTT	CAWNLLAVEADTQYF	few	TRBD2	TRBV30	TRBJ2-3
TGCAGTGCTAGAGATCCAAGGGATGGGGACGGGTATAATTCACCCCTCCACTTT	CSARDPRDGDGYNSPLHF	.	.	TRBV20-1	TRBJ1-6
TGTGCCAGCAGCCTCGGACGGAAAAGAAACACAGATACGCAGTATTTT	CASSLGRKRNTDTQYF	.	.	TRBV14	TRBJ2-3
TGCAGTGCTAGAGCCCCAGGCGGGAACACTGAAGCTTTCTTT	CSARAPGGNTEAFF	.	.	TRBV20-1	TRBJ1-1
TGTGCCAGCAGCAAGGGACTAGCGGGAGGGTCCAATCCCTACGAGCAGTACTTC	CASSKGLAGGSNPYEQYF	few	TRBD2	TRBV11-2	TRBJ2-7
TGTGCCAGCAGCGTTACGGGACAGGGAACAAAGGCTTTC	CASSVTGQGTKAF	many	TRBD1	TRBV7-2	TRBJ2-6
TGCAGTGCCAGTCCAGGGCTAAGCACAGATACGCAGTATTTT	CSASPGLSTDTQYF	.	.	TRBV20-1	TRBJ2-3
TGTGCCAGCAGAAGTACCGTTACCTACGAGCAGTACTTC	CASRSTVTYEQYF	many	.	TRBV28	TRBJ2-7
TGTGCCAGCAGCCCTAACAGGGGTGGTCATAATTCACCCCTCCACTTT	CASSPNRGGHNSPLHF	many	TRBD1	TRBV7-2	TRBJ1-6
TGTGCCAGCAGCTTAGTATTAGTCAGGGGGAATCAAGAGACCCAGTACTTC	CASSLVLVRGNQETQYF	many	TRBD1	TRBV7-6	TRBJ2-5
TGTGCCAGCAGCTCGGGACCCCAAGAGACCCAGTACTTC	CASSSGPQETQYF	many	.	TRBV7-2	TRBJ2-5
TGTGCCAGCAGCCCGGGACTAGCGGGAAGTGGGGAGCTGTTTTTT	CASSPGLAGSGELFF	.	TRBD2	TRBV11-2	TRBJ2-2